Described below is a single TCR beta chain sequence and its context. CDR3 size: 16 residues. Trimming removed 10 bases from V and 3 bases from J; junction bases left unmatched: 14. Per the germline V gene, CDR1 is LNHDA and CDR2 is SQIVND (reference sequence). This record comes from a study of OX40 agonist ivuxolimab in advanced cancers. Profiled with immunoSEQ multiplex PCR; TCRdb holds only in-frame clones, not every one. The table records approximately 10,000 clones, over 60% of them present only once. This material consisted of CD4+ or CD8+ T cells sorted from blood, taken in a trial of the OX40 agonist ivuxolimab. The chain employs TRBV19 and TRBJ2-5; 10 nucleotides agree with TRBD2. This TCR came from an adult with an advanced solid tumor such as melanoma, head and neck, liver or kidney cancer. This CDR3 is CATSGRGVLAEETQYF. The CDR3 DNA follows: TGTGCCACCAGCGGGAGGGGGGTACTAGCAGAAGAGACCCAGTACTTC.